These 26 T cell receptor beta chains were all obtained from the same sample, sequenced in a study of radiotherapy plus CTLA-4 blockade in lung cancer. Profiled with immunoSEQ multiplex PCR; TCRdb holds only in-frame clones, not every one. The sample holds about 53,000 clones, about four fifths seen once. The input for sequencing was peripheral blood, taken from a patient treated with radiotherapy plus ipilimumab. The receptor set was obtained from a human donor with non-small cell lung cancer whose response to radiotherapy plus ipilimumab could not be evaluated.

The chain carries TRBV21-1 and TRBJ2-2; TRBD2 is the table's D call and was not checked against the DNA. TRBV21-1 is annotated as a pseudogene. The CDR3 runs 15 residues. For the CDR3, the DNA is TGTGCCAGCAGCAACTACCCACCGGGGACCGGGGAGCTGTTTTTT. It is translated as CASSNYPPGTGELFF.

The chain uses TRBV27 and TRBJ2-7; TRBD2 matches at 13 bases. CDR3 size: 14 residues. The V gene end was trimmed by 4 bases and the J gene end by 6 bases; junction bases not matched to a gene: 3. Germline V CDR1 and CDR2: MNHEY, SMNVEV (reference sequence). CDR3 DNA: TGTGCCAGCAGTTGGACTAGCGGGAGCCTCGAGCAGTACTTC. The encoded protein is CASSWTSGSLEQYF.

The chain uses TRBV7-2 and TRBJ1-1, with D possibly being TRBD1 (5 bases). CDR3 length: 11 amino acids. Germline assignment: CDR1 SGHTA and CDR2 FQGNSA. The ends were cut back, 1 base at V and 8 bases at J, with 5 bases in the middle. As DNA, the CDR3 is TGTGCCAGCAGCTTAGAGGGGGAAGCTTTCTTT. This gives the protein CASSLEGEAFF.

In its sample, this clone was seen a few times. V is TRBV7-9 and J is TRBJ2-3; TRBD2 aligns across 9 bases. The CDR3 runs 15 residues. Germline V gives CDR1 SEHNR, CDR2 FQNEAQ (reference sequence). Unmatched junction bases numbered 2, after V lost 1 base and J lost 3 bases. The CDR3 here is CASSLGLAGTDTQYF. DNA for the CDR3: TGTGCCAGCAGCTTAGGCCTAGCGGGGACAGATACGCAGTATTTT.

The chain joins TRBV4-2 to TRBJ2-1, with 10 bases identical to TRBD2. The germline V gene has CDR1 LGHNA and CDR2 YNFKEQ. Trimming cost V 2 bases and J 5 bases; bases outside gene matches: 0. The CDR3 covers 14 residues. The CDR3 nucleotides read TGTGCCAGCAGCCAACTAGCGGGAGACAATGAGCAGTTCTTC. Amino acids: CASSQLAGDNEQFF.

J is TRBJ1-5 and V is TRBV15; TRBD1 is a possible D gene (5 bases). Between the trimmed V and J ends, which lost 8 bases and 6 bases, there was a span of 17 bases. The length of the CDR3 is 14 residues. Germline values: CDR1 LNHNV, CDR2 YYDKDF (reference sequence). This chain's CDR3 is CATSGGAPGQPQHF. In DNA, the CDR3 is TGTGCCACCTCGGGTGGGGCACCGGGTCAGCCCCAGCATTTT.

CDR3 sequence: CASRDQGQGFRAFF. The CDR3 region has the DNA TGTGCCAGTAGGGACCAGGGACAGGGGTTTCGAGCTTTCTTT. The rearrangement links TRBV19 to TRBJ1-1; 10 bases fit TRBD1. There are 14 residues in the CDR3. Germline V gene sequence: CDR1 LNHDA, CDR2 SQIVND (reference sequence). Trimming removed 6 bases from V and 10 bases from J; junction bases left unmatched: 11.

The genes are TRBV28 and TRBJ1-5, with D perhaps matching TRBD1 (5 bases). Germline loops: CDR1 MDHEN, CDR2 SYDVKM. This CDR3 is built from 13 residues. Between the trimmed V and J ends, which lost 7 bases and 1 base, there was a span of 8 bases. Here the CDR3 DNA reads TGTGCCAGCATTAGGGGAAGCAATCAGCCCCAGCATTTT. This codes for CASIRGSNQPQHF.

The rearrangement joins TRBV7-9 to TRBJ2-7; perhaps TRBD2 as D (6 bases). The CDR3 runs to 14 residues. The germline gives CDR1 SEHNR, CDR2 FQNEAQ (reference sequence). The V gene lost 0 bases and the J gene lost 6 bases, with 12 bases spanning the gap. CDR3 in amino acids: CASSLAGGISEQYF. The CDR3 DNA follows: TGTGCCAGCAGCTTAGCTGGGGGGATTAGCGAGCAGTACTTC.

The chain couples TRBV6-5 to TRBJ1-4; 8 bases line up with TRBD1. Germline V lookup: CDR1 MNHEY, CDR2 SVGAGI. Germline trimming cut 5 bases from V and 7 bases from J; bases unmatched to any gene: 9. The CDR3 covers 15 residues. The DNA for the CDR3 is TGTGCCAGCAGTCCCAATGACAGGGGATTTGAAAAACTGTTTTTT. Encoded protein: CASSPNDRGFEKLFF.

This rearrangement joins TRBV15 to TRBJ2-7, with TRBD1 matching 9 bases. The CDR3 consists of 14 residues. In germline, CDR1 is LNHNV, CDR2 YYDKDF (reference sequence). J was trimmed by 2 bases and V by 3 bases; bases with no gene match: 2. CDR3 sequence: CATSRTGGAYEQYF. DNA for the CDR3: TGTGCCACCAGCAGGACAGGGGGAGCCTACGAGCAGTACTTC.

CDR3 residues: CASSVETGTDIRGQYF. The CDR3 nucleotides read TGTGCCAGCAGCGTTGAGACCGGGACAGATATACGAGGGCAGTACTTC. This chain links TRBV11-2 with TRBJ2-7; 7 nucleotides align to TRBD1. Germline lookup yields CDR1 SGHAT and CDR2 FQNNGV. With 5 bases clipped from V and 9 bases from J, the junction kept 19 bases outside the gene matches. The CDR3 runs 16 residues.

The chain couples TRBV28 to TRBJ2-1; D ambiguous. Germline CDR1 MDHEN, CDR2 SYDVKM. CDR3 size: 11 residues. Trimming removed 7 bases at V and 6 bases at J, with 7 bases between. Here the CDR3 reads CASTTGNEQFF. CDR3 bases: TGTGCCAGCACCACGGGCAATGAGCAGTTCTTC.

The V gene is TRBV4-1, the J gene TRBJ1-2; possible D gene TRBD1, 5 bases. CDR1 MGHRA and CDR2 YSYEKL come from the germline V gene. V dropped 1 base and J dropped 6 bases, with 12 bases sitting between them. The CDR3 runs to 14 residues. The CDR3 loop is CASSQVKGPDGYTF. Written as DNA, the CDR3 is TGCGCCAGCAGCCAAGTCAAGGGGCCGGATGGCTACACCTTC.

The chain recombines TRBV7-8 with TRBJ1-5; D not certain. This CDR3 is 14 amino acids long. Per the germline V gene, CDR1 is SGHVS and CDR2 is FQNEAQ. The V gene lost 2 bases and the J gene lost 2 bases, with 7 bases spanning the gap. CDR3 region: CASSLSEGNQPQHF. DNA for the CDR3: TGTGCCAGCAGCTTATCGGAGGGCAATCAGCCCCAGCATTTT.

Written as DNA, the CDR3 is TGCGCCAGCAGCTTGGAGAGGGGGCAGGCGAATTCACCCCTCCACTTT. Translating gives CASSLERGQANSPLHF. The chain carries TRBV5-1 and TRBJ1-6; the match to TRBD1 covers 7 bases. V was pared by 0 bases and J by 7 bases, with 7 bases of the junction left unmatched. CDR1 SGHRS and CDR2 YFSETQ come from the germline V gene. This CDR3 is 16 amino acids long.

The chain couples TRBV5-1 to TRBJ2-1; tentative D call: TRBD2 (5 bases). This CDR3 comprises 14 residues. V lost 2 bases to trimming and J lost 10 bases, with 16 bases between them. Germline-derived CDR1 and CDR2 are SGHRS and YFSETQ. The CDR3 nucleotides read TGCGCCAGCAGCTTCGTCGGGGAAACGGGGGAGCAGTTCTTC. Protein product: CASSFVGETGEQFF.

The V gene is TRBV6-6, the J gene TRBJ1-4; D remains ambiguous. The CDR3 consists of 14 residues. Germline V CDR1 and CDR2: MNHNY, SVGAGI (reference sequence). V was trimmed by 6 bases and J by 0 bases, leaving 8 bases between them. The CDR3, as DNA: TGTGCCAGCAGAACGATAGCAACTAATGAAAAACTGTTTTTT. It specifies CASRTIATNEKLFF.

V and J are TRBV4-2 and TRBJ2-7; D gene ambiguous. The germline gives CDR1 LGHNA, CDR2 YNFKEQ. V was trimmed by 4 bases and J by 3 bases, leaving 16 bases between them. This CDR3 spans 15 amino acids. The CDR3 coding sequence is TGTGCCAGCAGCCCATTCCTCCCTGAGGTCTACGAGCAGTACTTC. Encoded protein: CASSPFLPEVYEQYF.

This chain connects TRBV6-5 to TRBJ2-3, with D maybe TRBD2 (5 bases). This CDR3 has 14 residues. Germline V lookup: CDR1 MNHEY, CDR2 SVGAGI. The ends were cut back, 7 bases at V and 2 bases at J, with 13 bases in the middle. The CDR3 DNA is TGTGCCAGCATTGGAAGCGGAATCACAGATACGCAGTATTTT. As protein: CASIGSGITDTQYF.

The V and J genes are TRBV11-2 and TRBJ2-7, with 8 bases fitting TRBD2. This CDR3 has 16 residues. Germline V gene sequence: CDR1 SGHAT, CDR2 FQNNGV. Unmatched junction bases numbered 8, after V lost 4 bases and J lost 0 bases. CDR3 region: CASSSRGAGSSYEQYF. CDR3 nucleotides: TGTGCCAGCAGCTCGCGGGGGGCAGGGAGCTCCTACGAGCAGTACTTC.

The chain is built from TRBV19 and TRBJ2-1; the match to TRBD2 covers 14 bases. The CDR3 covers 15 residues. Germline CDR1 reads LNHDA; CDR2 reads SQIVND (reference sequence). The V gene end was trimmed by 5 bases and the J gene end by 7 bases; junction bases not matched to a gene: 4. CDR3 nucleotides: TGTGCCAGTAGTTCCGGGACTAGCGGGAGAAATGAGCAGTTCTTC. Translating it yields CASSSGTSGRNEQFF.

V usage is TRBV28 and J usage is TRBJ2-7; 10 positions match TRBD1. The V gene's germline CDR1 is MDHEN and CDR2 SYDVKM. V was pared by 6 bases and J by 3 bases, with 8 bases of the junction left unmatched. This CDR3 has 15 amino acids. Written as DNA, the CDR3 is TGTGCCAGCAGACCCCGACAGGGGGCGAGCTACGAGCAGTACTTC. This codes for CASRPRQGASYEQYF. The full variable domain, in which reference TRBV28 and TRBJ2-7 provide the parts outside the CDR3, is DVKVTQSSRYLVKRTGEKVFLECVQDMDHENMFWYRQDPGLGLRLIYFSYDVKMKEKGDIPEGYSVSREKKERFSLILESASTNQTSMYLCASRPRQGASYEQYFGPGTRLTVT.

The chain recombines TRBV9 with TRBJ2-5, with 14 bases lining up with TRBD2. The junction had 6 bases not matched to a gene; V was cut back by 3 bases and J by 5 bases. The CDR3 is made up of 16 amino acids. Germline V gene lookup returns CDR1 SGDLS and CDR2 YYNGEE. CDR3 sequence: CASSGTSGRSLETQYF. The DNA for the CDR3 is TGTGCCAGCAGCGGGACTAGCGGGAGGTCCTTGGAGACCCAGTACTTC.

Concerning this clone: At one end the junction does not follow the germline gene, possibly because of a read error. The rearrangement uses TRBV7-7 and TRBJ2-1; no reliable D call. The germline gives CDR1 SSHAT, CDR2 FNYEAQ (reference sequence). The CDR3 is 13 residues long. The CDR3 nucleotides read TGTGCTAGCAGCTTAGTTGGCGGCGATGAGCAGTTCTTC. Translated, it gives CASSLVGGDEQFF.

This chain connects TRBV27 to TRBJ1-1, with 10 positions matching TRBD1. J was trimmed by 5 bases and V by 4 bases; bases with no gene match: 7. This CDR3 has 15 residues. Germline V CDR1 and CDR2: MNHEY, SMNVEV (reference sequence). In nucleotides, the CDR3 is TGTGCCAGCAGTTCTCCGTGGACAGGGGGTACTGAAGCTTTCTTT. It codes for CASSSPWTGGTEAFF.